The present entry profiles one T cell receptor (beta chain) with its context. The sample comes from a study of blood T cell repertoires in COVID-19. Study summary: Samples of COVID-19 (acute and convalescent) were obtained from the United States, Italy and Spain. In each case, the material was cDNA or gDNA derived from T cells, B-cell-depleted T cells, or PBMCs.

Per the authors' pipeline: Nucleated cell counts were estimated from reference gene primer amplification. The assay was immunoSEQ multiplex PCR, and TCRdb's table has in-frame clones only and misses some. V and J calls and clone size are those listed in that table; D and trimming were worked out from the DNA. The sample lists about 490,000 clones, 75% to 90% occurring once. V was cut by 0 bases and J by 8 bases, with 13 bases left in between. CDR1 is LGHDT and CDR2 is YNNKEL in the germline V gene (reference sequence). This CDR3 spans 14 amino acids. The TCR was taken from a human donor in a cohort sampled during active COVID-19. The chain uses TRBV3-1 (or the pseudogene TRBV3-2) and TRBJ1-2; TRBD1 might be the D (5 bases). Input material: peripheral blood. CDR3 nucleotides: TGTGCCAGCAGCCAAGAGCTGGAGGGGTTCGGCTACACCTTC. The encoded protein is CASSQELEGFGYTF.